The rows below give T cell receptor beta chains drawn from one sample of a study of identifying expanded T cells in peripheral blood. Profiled with immunoSEQ multiplex PCR; TCRdb holds only in-frame clones, not every one. The sample lists approximately 110,000 clones; around 89% were seen once. The sequenced sample consisted of blood. Every receptor here comes from a person between 18 and 75 years old in good health. CDR3s include the opening cysteine and the closing phenylalanine or tryptophan. A D gene is named only where the DNA matches it firmly. Size values are once, few and many counts, or a class for expanded clones, and some rows have none.

d_gene,j_gene,abundance,v_gene,CDR3aa,CDR3nt
.,TRBJ1-5,.,TRBV6-6,CASSYPAGEVGQPQHF,TGTGCCAGCAGTTACCCGGCGGGTGAGGTAGGTCAGCCCCAGCATTTT
.,TRBJ1-2,.,TRBV5-6,CASSLGRVSYGYTF,TGTGCCAGCAGCTTGGGAAGGGTATCCTATGGCTACACCTTC
TRBD1,TRBJ1-4,once,TRBV2,CASIRGRTNEKLFF,TGTGCCAGCATAAGGGGGCGGACTAATGAAAAACTGTTTTTT
TRBD2,TRBJ2-3,.,TRBV5-4,CASSPGGGRRTDTQYF,TGTGCCAGCAGCCCCGGGGGGGGTCGCCGCACAGATACGCAGTATTTT
TRBD1,TRBJ2-4,once,TRBV7-2,CASTRTGGRNIQYF,TGTGCCAGCACCCGGACAGGGGGACGAAACATTCAGTACTTC
.,TRBJ2-3,once,TRBV29-1,CSVDVAGDTQYF,TGCAGCGTTGATGTCGCTGGAGATACGCAGTATTTT
TRBD2,TRBJ2-5,.,TRBV4-3,CASSQARAGGLETQYF,TGCGCCAGCAGCCAAGCCCGAGCGGGGGGTCTAGAGACCCAGTACTTC
.,TRBJ2-5,.,TRBV7-2,CASSPDGETQYF,TGTGCCAGCAGCCCGGACGGGGAGACCCAGTACTTC
.,TRBJ1-6,.,TRBV6-5,CASTGGGNSPLHF,TGTGCCAGCACCGGGGGTGGTAATTCACCCCTCCACTTT
TRBD1,TRBJ1-2,.,TRBV2,CASRGGSRDREVGYTF,TGTGCCAGCAGGGGCGGGTCACGGGACAGGGAGGTTGGCTACACCTTC
.,TRBJ2-4,.,TRBV6-6,CASSRTKNIQYF,TGTGCCAGCAGCCGGACCAAAAACATTCAGTACTTC
.,TRBJ2-2,.,TRBV10-1,CASSDVGGANTGELFF,TGCGCCAGCAGTGATGTAGGGGGGGCCAACACCGGGGAGCTGTTTTTT
TRBD1,TRBJ1-5,.,TRBV19,CASSIGGGVGQPQHF,TGTGCCAGTAGTATTGGAGGGGGCGTTGGGCAGCCCCAGCATTTT
TRBD1,TRBJ2-7,.,TRBV7-8,CASSFGRRDRGREEQYF,TGTGCCAGCAGCTTTGGGAGGCGGGACAGGGGCCGGGAGGAGCAGTACTTC